This T cell receptor (beta chain) was captured in a study of radiation and T cells in renal cell carcinoma. Background on the study: Nephrectomy followed 15 Gy stereotactic body radiation by 4 weeks.

Method: immunoSEQ multiplex PCR; TCRdb's copy keeps in-frame clones and lacks some. Of about 49,000 clones listed, around 83% are singletons. The time point here: baseline pretreatment blood. The sample's treatment: 15 Gy SBRT to primary tumor, nephrectomy 4 weeks later. Trimming shortened V by 8 bases and J by 4 bases, and 9 bases separated the two germline ends. The CDR3 contains 11 residues. CDR1 is SGHVS, CDR2 FQNEAQ, per germline. The rearrangement joins TRBV7-8 to TRBJ2-7; possible D gene TRBD2, 6 bases. The specimen comprised blood, sampled from a patient whose treatment included radiotherapy and nephrectomy. The receptor comes from a woman in her seventies with renal cell carcinoma. CDR3 DNA: TGTGCCAGCTCAGGGACTTACGAGCAGTACTTC. Amino acids: CASSGTYEQYF.